The rows below give T cell receptor beta chains drawn from one sample of a study of T cells in Graves' hyperthyroidism and ophthalmopathy. TCRdb re-derived calls from the multiplex PCR reads in MiXCR, one entry per CDR3 protein. The data hold around 520,000 distinct CDR3 sequences, with less than 15% observed a single time. The material sequenced was blood. The source is a woman between 40 and 50 years old with Graves' hyperthyroidism. Both conserved end residues are part of each CDR3. Each record gives: CDR3 protein, CDR3 DNA, V gene, clone size, J gene, D gene. The D gene is left open where the match is weak. A clone size is listed for some rows: how often the clone was seen (once, few, many), or a class if it is expanded.

CASSMQGAYGGYTF TGTGCCAGCAGTATGCAGGGGGCATATGGGGGCTACACCTTC TRBV28 many TRBJ1-2 TRBD1
CASSLGDLAGRWYEQFF TGCGCCAGCAGCCTCGGGGACCTAGCGGGACGCTGGTATGAGCAGTTCTTC TRBV5-1 few TRBJ2-1 TRBD2
CASSQSTSGNTIYF TGTGCCAGCTCACAGAGTACCTCTGGAAACACCATATATTTT TRBV18 many TRBJ1-3 NA
CATSSGSAYNEQFF TGTGCCACCTCTAGCGGGAGCGCATACAATGAGCAGTTCTTC TRBV15 many TRBJ2-1 TRBD2
CASSPRGPTGELFF TGTGCCAGCAGTCCAAGGGGGCCCACCGGGGAGCTGTTTTTT TRBV28 few TRBJ2-2 TRBD1
CASSHNRHADTGELFF TGTGCCAGCAGCCACAACAGGCACGCAGACACCGGGGAGCTGTTTTTT TRBV9 NA TRBJ2-2 NA
CSAKTSGSLDEQFF TGCAGTGCAAAGACTAGCGGGAGTTTAGATGAGCAGTTCTTC TRBV20-1 few TRBJ2-1 TRBD2
CATSASGTEAFF TGTGCCACCAGTGCCAGCGGAACTGAAGCTTTCTTT TRBV24-1 NA TRBJ1-1 NA
CASTGTGNGYSPLHF TGCGCCAGCACCGGGACAGGGAATGGTTATTCACCCCTCCACTTT TRBV10-1 few TRBJ1-6 TRBD1
CASSYSRGQANTEAFF TGTGCCAGCAGTTACTCCAGGGGACAGGCGAACACTGAAGCTTTCTTT TRBV6-5 NA TRBJ1-1 TRBD1
CASSPFGTGVETQYF TGTGCCAGCAGCCCGTTCGGGACAGGGGTAGAGACCCAGTACTTC TRBV7-6 NA TRBJ2-5 TRBD1
CASIWGSGSYNEQFF TGTGCCAGCATCTGGGGGTCGGGATCCTACAATGAGCAGTTCTTC TRBV11-2 few TRBJ2-1 NA
CASNPSGGNQPQHF TGTGCCAGCAACCCTTCAGGGGGCAATCAGCCCCAGCATTTT TRBV7-8 NA TRBJ1-5 NA
CSASPRLAKNIQYF TGCAGTGCTAGCCCGAGACTAGCCAAAAACATTCAGTACTTC TRBV20-1 NA TRBJ2-4 NA
CASSYGSGEQNGYTF TGTGCCAGCAGTTACGGAAGCGGAGAACAGAATGGCTACACCTTC TRBV6-5 many TRBJ1-2 NA
CASRYGTDTEAFF TGCGCCAGCAGGTACGGGACAGACACTGAAGCTTTCTTT TRBV5-1 NA TRBJ1-1 TRBD1
CASSLYGRGYEQYF TGCGCCAGCAGCTTATACGGGAGAGGCTACGAGCAGTACTTC TRBV5-1 many TRBJ2-7 NA
CAAGQGAYEQYF TGTGCCGCCGGGCAGGGGGCCTACGAGCAGTACTTC TRBV27 few TRBJ2-7 TRBD1
CASSLAGADEQFF TGTGCCAGCAGCTTGGCGGGGGCGGATGAGCAGTTCTTC TRBV5-4 NA TRBJ2-1 NA
CSARTSVSYEQYF TGCAGTGCTCGGACTAGCGTATCCTACGAGCAGTACTTC TRBV20-1 many TRBJ2-7 TRBD2
CASTAGGGNTGELFF TGTGCCAGCACGGCGGGAGGGGGAAACACCGGGGAGCTGTTTTTT TRBV27 NA TRBJ2-2 TRBD2
CASSQITTGELFF TGTGCCAGCAGCCAAATAACTACCGGGGAGCTGTTTTTT TRBV3-1 many TRBJ2-2 NA
CSASGTVSGNTIYF TGCAGTGCTAGCGGGACAGTCTCTGGAAACACCATATATTTT TRBV20-1 few TRBJ1-3 TRBD1
CASSPMGGTSGYEQYF TGTGCCAGCAGCCCAATGGGGGGGACTAGCGGCTACGAGCAGTACTTC TRBV11-2 many TRBJ2-7 TRBD2
CASSPTGGGGYEQYF TGTGCCAGCAGTCCAACAGGGGGCGGTGGATACGAGCAGTACTTC TRBV27 many TRBJ2-7 TRBD1
CASSLAATGPSYGGYTF TGCGCCAGCAGCTTGGCCGCGACAGGGCCGAGTTACGGTGGCTACACCTTC TRBV5-1 many TRBJ1-2 TRBD1
CASSPRPSANNEQFF TGTGCCAGCAGTCCCCGACCTTCGGCGAACAATGAGCAGTTCTTC TRBV27 few TRBJ2-1 NA
CASSEILENSDTQYF TGTGCCAGCAGTGAAATACTAGAGAACTCAGATACGCAGTATTTT TRBV2 many TRBJ2-3 NA
CSAIGGGPSGSPETQYF TGCAGTGCGATAGGGGGGGGTCCTAGCGGGAGTCCGGAGACCCAGTACTTC TRBV20-1 many TRBJ2-5 TRBD2
CASSSTGNGYTF TGTGCCAGCTCATCTACAGGGAATGGCTACACCTTC TRBV18 many TRBJ1-2 NA
CASSPGHGLGAGYTF TGTGCCAGCTCACCAGGGCACGGCCTGGGAGCCGGCTACACCTTC TRBV18 NA TRBJ1-2 NA
CASSYSKPGEHIQYF TGTGCCAGCAGTTACTCGAAGCCGGGAGAGCACATTCAGTACTTC TRBV6-9 NA TRBJ2-4 NA
CASSTTGAIYYEQYF TGTGCCAGCAGTACTACAGGGGCAATTTACTACGAGCAGTACTTC TRBV28 many TRBJ2-7 TRBD1
CSARDGLAGGPDTQYF TGCAGTGCTAGAGATGGACTAGCGGGAGGGCCAGATACGCAGTATTTT TRBV20-1 NA TRBJ2-3 TRBD2
CASRGWSSYNEQFF TGTGCCAGCAGGGGGTGGAGCTCCTACAATGAGCAGTTCTTC TRBV28 many TRBJ2-1 NA
CASSLSGTGAEAFF TGTGCCAGCAGTTTATCCGGGACAGGCGCTGAAGCTTTCTTT TRBV28 many TRBJ1-1 TRBD1
CASSLVVSEETQYF TGTGCCAGCAGCTTAGTAGTCTCGGAAGAGACCCAGTACTTC TRBV11-2 many TRBJ2-5 NA
CASSGTRSNEKLFF TGTGCCAGCAGCGGGACCCGTTCTAATGAAAAACTGTTTTTT TRBV13 few TRBJ1-4 NA
CASSTGTTGELFF TGTGCCAGTAGTACAGGGACCACCGGGGAGCTGTTTTTT TRBV19 many TRBJ2-2 NA
CASSRRGGNQPQHF TGTGCCAGCAGCCGACGGGGGGGGAATCAGCCCCAGCATTTT TRBV3-1 many TRBJ1-5 NA
CASSYGGTDTGELFF TGTGCCAGCAGTTATGGCGGGACGGACACCGGGGAGCTGTTTTTT TRBV6-6 many TRBJ2-2 NA
CAISDMGLGNTEAFF TGTGCCATCAGTGACATGGGACTGGGGAACACTGAAGCTTTCTTT TRBV10-3 NA TRBJ1-1 NA
CATKGLAGDQETQYF TGTGCCACCAAGGGACTAGCGGGCGACCAAGAGACCCAGTACTTC TRBV24-1 many TRBJ2-5 TRBD2
CASSRDRGGEQFF TGCGCCAGCAGTCGAGACAGGGGAGGTGAGCAGTTCTTC TRBV10-1 few TRBJ2-1 TRBD1
CASSHPNDRESYASTDTQYF TGTGCCAGCAGCCATCCCAATGACAGAGAATCCTACGCTAGCACAGATACGCAGTATTTT TRBV9 few TRBJ2-3 NA
CASSLDLEGAIGYEQYF TGTGCCAGCAGCTTGGACCTGGAAGGGGCGATAGGGTACGAGCAGTACTTC TRBV5-6 many TRBJ2-7 NA
CASTRQGNTEAFF TGTGCCAGCACTAGACAGGGGAACACTGAAGCTTTCTTT TRBV25-1 NA TRBJ1-1 TRBD1
CASSADPPMGSGNTIYF TGTGCCAGCAGCGCCGACCCCCCGATGGGCTCTGGAAACACCATATATTTT TRBV9 few TRBJ1-3 NA
CASSLGGSTREQYF TGTGCCAGCAGCTTAGGTGGCAGTACGAGGGAGCAGTACTTC TRBV7-2 many TRBJ2-7 NA
CASSFYLPTGTSGTYEQYF TGTGCCAGCAGTTTTTATCTCCCCACCGGGACTAGCGGAACCTACGAGCAGTACTTC TRBV12-3/TRBV12-4 many TRBJ2-7 TRBD2
CSASGGRDTEAFF TGCAGTGCTAGTGGGGGGCGAGACACTGAAGCTTTCTTT TRBV20-1 many TRBJ1-1 NA
CASSPGQKQDTQYF TGTGCCAGCAGTCCCGGACAGAAACAAGACACCCAGTACTTC TRBV12-3/TRBV12-4 NA TRBJ2-5 NA
CASSLGEGRDTQYF TGCGCCAGCAGCTTGGGGGAGGGCCGAGATACGCAGTATTTT TRBV5-1 many TRBJ2-3 TRBD2
CASSRQGGGSYEQYF TGTGCCAGCAGCCGGCAGGGTGGGGGCTCCTACGAGCAGTACTTC TRBV3-1 many TRBJ2-7 NA
CASSLTTDYGYTF TGTGCCAGCAGCTTAACGACGGACTATGGCTACACCTTC TRBV11-2 many TRBJ1-2 NA
CASSQGQGADNEKLFF TGCGCCAGCAGCCAAGGACAGGGGGCGGATAATGAAAAACTGTTTTTT TRBV4-1 many TRBJ1-4 TRBD1
CASSLMGAVGQPQHF TGCGCCAGCAGCTTGATGGGGGCGGTCGGTCAGCCCCAGCATTTT TRBV5-1 few TRBJ1-5 NA
CASSLGTGMWNEQFF TGTGCCAGCAGCTTAGGGACAGGGATGTGGAATGAGCAGTTCTTC TRBV11-2 NA TRBJ2-1 TRBD1
CASRGRNEQFF TGTGCCAGCAGGGGCAGGAATGAGCAGTTCTTC TRBV2 many TRBJ2-1 NA